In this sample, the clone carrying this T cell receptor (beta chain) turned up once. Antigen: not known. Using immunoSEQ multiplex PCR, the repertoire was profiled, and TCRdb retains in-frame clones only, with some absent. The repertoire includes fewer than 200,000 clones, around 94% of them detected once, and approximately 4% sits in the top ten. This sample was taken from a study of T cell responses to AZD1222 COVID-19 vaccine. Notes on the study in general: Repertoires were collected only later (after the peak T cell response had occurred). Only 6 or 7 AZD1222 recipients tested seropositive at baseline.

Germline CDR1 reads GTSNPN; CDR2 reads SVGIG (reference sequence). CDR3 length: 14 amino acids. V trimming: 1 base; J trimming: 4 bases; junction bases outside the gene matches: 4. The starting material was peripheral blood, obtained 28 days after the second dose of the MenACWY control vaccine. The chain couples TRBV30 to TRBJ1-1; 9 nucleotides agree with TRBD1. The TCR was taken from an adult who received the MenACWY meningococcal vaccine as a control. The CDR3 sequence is CAWSDLTGGTEAFF. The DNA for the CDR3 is TGTGCCTGGAGTGATCTGACAGGGGGCACTGAAGCTTTCTTT.